This T cell receptor beta chain was documented in a study of Ad26.COV2.S vaccination and SARS-CoV-2 variants. This clone was detected only a few times. Measured with immunoSEQ multiplex PCR; TCRdb has only the in-frame clones, and not every one. Of about 400,000 clones in the sample, about 91% are singletons; the top ten hold around 1.8%. The CDR3 sequence is 14 residues long. CDR1 and CDR2 from the germline V gene are SGHAT and FQNNGV. V was pared by 5 bases and J by 9 bases, with 17 bases between. Sample treatment: approximately 18 received Ad26.COV2.S at low or high dose, single or two shots; 5 received placebo; per-sample allocation not given. Specimen acquisition occurred on day 63 following the initial vaccine or placebo injection.

The source of this sequence is a person between 18 and 60 years old who received the Ad26.COV2.S COVID-19 vaccine or a placebo. This chain joins TRBV11-2 and TRBJ2-1; D possibly corresponds to TRBD2 (6 bases). The material was peripheral blood, obtained in a trial of Ad26.COV2.S vaccine versus placebo. CDR3 region: CASSRGFEHLEQFF. The DNA for the CDR3 is TGTGCCAGCAGCCGGGGGTTCGAGCATCTTGAGCAGTTCTTC.